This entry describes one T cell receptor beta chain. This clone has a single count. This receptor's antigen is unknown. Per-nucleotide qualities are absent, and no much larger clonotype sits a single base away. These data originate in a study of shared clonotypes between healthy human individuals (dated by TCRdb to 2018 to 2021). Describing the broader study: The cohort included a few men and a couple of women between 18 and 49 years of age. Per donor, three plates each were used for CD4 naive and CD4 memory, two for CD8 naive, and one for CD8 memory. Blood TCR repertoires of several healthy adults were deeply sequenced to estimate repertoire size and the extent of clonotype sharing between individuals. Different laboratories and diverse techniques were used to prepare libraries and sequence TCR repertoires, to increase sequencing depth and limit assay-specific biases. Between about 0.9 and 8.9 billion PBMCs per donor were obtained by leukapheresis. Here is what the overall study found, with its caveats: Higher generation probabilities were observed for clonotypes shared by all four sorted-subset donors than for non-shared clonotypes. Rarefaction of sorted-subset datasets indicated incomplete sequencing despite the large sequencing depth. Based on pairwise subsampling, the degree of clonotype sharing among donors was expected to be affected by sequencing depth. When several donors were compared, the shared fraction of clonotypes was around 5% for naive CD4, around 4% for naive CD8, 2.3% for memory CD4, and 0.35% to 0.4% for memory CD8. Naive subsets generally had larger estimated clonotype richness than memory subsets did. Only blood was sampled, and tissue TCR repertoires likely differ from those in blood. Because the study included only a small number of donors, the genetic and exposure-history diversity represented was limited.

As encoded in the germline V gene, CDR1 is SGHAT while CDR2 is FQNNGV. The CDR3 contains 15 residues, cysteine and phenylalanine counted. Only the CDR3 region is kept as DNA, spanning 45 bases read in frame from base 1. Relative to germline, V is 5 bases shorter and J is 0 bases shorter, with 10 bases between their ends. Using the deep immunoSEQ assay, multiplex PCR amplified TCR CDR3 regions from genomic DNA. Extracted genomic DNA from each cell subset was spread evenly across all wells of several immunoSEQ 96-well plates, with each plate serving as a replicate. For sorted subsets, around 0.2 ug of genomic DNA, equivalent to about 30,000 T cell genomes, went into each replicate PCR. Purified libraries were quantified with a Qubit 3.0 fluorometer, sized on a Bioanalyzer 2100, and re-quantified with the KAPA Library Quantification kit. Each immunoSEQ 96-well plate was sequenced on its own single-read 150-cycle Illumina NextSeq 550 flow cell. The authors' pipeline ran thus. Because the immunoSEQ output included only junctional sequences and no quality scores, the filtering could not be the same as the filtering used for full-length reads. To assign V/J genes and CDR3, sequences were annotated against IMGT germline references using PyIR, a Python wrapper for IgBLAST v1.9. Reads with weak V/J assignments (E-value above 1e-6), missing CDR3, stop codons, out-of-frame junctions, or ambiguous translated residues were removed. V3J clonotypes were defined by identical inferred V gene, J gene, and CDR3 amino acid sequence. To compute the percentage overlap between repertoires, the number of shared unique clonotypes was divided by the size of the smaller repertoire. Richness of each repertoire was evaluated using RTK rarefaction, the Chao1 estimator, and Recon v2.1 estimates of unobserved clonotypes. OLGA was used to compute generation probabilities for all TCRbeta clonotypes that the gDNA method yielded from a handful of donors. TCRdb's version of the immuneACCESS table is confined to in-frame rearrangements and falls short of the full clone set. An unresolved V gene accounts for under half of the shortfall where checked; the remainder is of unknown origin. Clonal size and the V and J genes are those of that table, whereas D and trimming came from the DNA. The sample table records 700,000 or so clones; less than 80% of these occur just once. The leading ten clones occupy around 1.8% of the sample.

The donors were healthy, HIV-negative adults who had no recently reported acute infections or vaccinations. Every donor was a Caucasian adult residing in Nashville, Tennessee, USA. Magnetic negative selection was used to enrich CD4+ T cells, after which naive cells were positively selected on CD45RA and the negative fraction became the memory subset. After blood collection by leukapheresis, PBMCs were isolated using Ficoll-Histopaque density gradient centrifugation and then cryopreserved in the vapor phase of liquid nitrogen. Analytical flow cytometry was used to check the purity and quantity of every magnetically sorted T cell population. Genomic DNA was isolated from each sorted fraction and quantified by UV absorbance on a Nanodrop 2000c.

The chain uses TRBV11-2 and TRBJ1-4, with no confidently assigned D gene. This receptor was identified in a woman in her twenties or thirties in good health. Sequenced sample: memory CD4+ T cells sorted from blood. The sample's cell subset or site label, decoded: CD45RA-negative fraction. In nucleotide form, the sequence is TGTGCCAGCAGCAAACAAATGGCAACTAATGAAAAACTGTTTTTT. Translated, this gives CASSKQMATNEKLFF.